These 18 T cell receptor beta chains came from one sample sequenced in a study of cytomegalovirus exposure and HLA in healthy donors. The PCR made use of 60 Vbeta and 13 Jbeta primers. Profiling relied on immunoSEQ multiplex PCR, and the TCRdb table lists in-frame clones only, not all of them. Seen here are more than 150,000 clones, 80% to 85% observed once, and the top ten hold around 1.5%. Sequenced: PBMCs. The receptors stem from a man aged 50 to 60 in good health and CMV-seronegative.

The chain employs TRBV18 and TRBJ2-5, with TRBD2 identical over 7 bases. There are 17 residues in the CDR3. With V trimmed by 3 bases and J by 4 bases, 14 bases remained unmatched. Per germline, CDR1 KGHSH and CDR2 LQKENI. DNA of the CDR3: TGTGCCAGCTCACCTCGACAGCCCGATTTAGCGGGAGAGACCCAGTACTTC. Protein product: CASSPRQPDLAGETQYF. Together with reference TRBV18 and TRBJ2-5, the CDR3 gives the full variable domain: NAGVMQNPRHLVRRRGQEARLRCSPMKGHSHVYWYRQLPEEGLKFMVYLQKENIIDESGMPKERFSAEFPKEGPSILRIQQVVRGDSAAYFCASSPRQPDLAGETQYFGPGTRLLVL.

On this clone: Sequence at one end of the junction differs from germline and may be a read error. This rearrangement joins TRBV7-9 to TRBJ1-1; TRBD1 matches 8 bases. CDR3 length: 12 amino acids. CDR1 SEHNR and CDR2 FQNEAQ come from the germline V gene (reference sequence). CDR3 nucleotides: TGTTCCAGCAGGCCAGACAGGGGTGAAGCTTTCTTT. Translating gives CSSRPDRGEAFF.

DNA of the CDR3: TGTGCCAGCAGCCCAGGGGACCTCTACGAGCAGTACTTC. It yields the protein CASSPGDLYEQYF. The V call is TRBV7-8, the J call TRBJ2-7; perhaps TRBD1 as D (6 bases). V was pared by 5 bases and J by 3 bases, with 11 bases between. CDR1 and CDR2 (germline): SGHVS, FQNEAQ. This CDR3 has 13 amino acids.

J is TRBJ2-5 and V is TRBV7-2; possibly TRBD1 for D (6 bases). Trimming left V 5 bases short and J 1 base short, with 17 bases between. Germline CDR1 and CDR2: SGHTA and FQGNSA. CDR3 length: 16 residues. In DNA form, the CDR3 reads TGTGCCAGCAGCCCAGGGGTGGCACCCCTCCAAGAGACCCAGTACTTC. This sequence encodes CASSPGVAPLQETQYF.

The CDR3 loop reads CASSSLQGVGTEAFF. The CDR3 coding sequence is TGTGCCAGCAGCAGCCTACAGGGGGTCGGCACTGAAGCTTTCTTT. The V call is TRBV5-4, the J call TRBJ1-1, with 8 bases aligning to TRBD1. J was trimmed by 4 bases and V by 4 bases; bases with no gene match: 9. Germline assignment: CDR1 SGHNT and CDR2 YYREEE (reference sequence). This CDR3 has 15 residues.

The chain couples TRBV6-5 to TRBJ1-3; D gene unclear. This CDR3 comprises 13 residues. Trimming took 5 bases from V and 5 from J, leaving 10 bases between them. Germline V gives CDR1 MNHEY, CDR2 SVGAGI. CDR3 nucleotides: TGTGCCAGCAGTCGGGTCGACCGAAACACCATATATTTT. This codes for CASSRVDRNTIYF.

For this clone: At one end, the junction sequence differs from germline, possibly due to a read error. The chain links TRBV7-9 to TRBJ2-3, with D possibly being TRBD1 (6 bases). CDR3 length: 16 residues. Per germline, CDR1 SEHNR and CDR2 FQNEAQ (reference sequence). The CDR3 DNA reads as TGTTCCAGCAGCTTACGTGGGGGCGGTGGAACAGATACGCAGTATTTT. This encodes CSSSLRGGGGTDTQYF. The complete variable domain, with remaining parts taken from reference TRBV7-9 and TRBJ2-3, reads DTGVSQNPRHKITKRGQNVTFRCDPISEHNRLYWYRQTLGQGPEFLTYFQNEAQLEKSRLLSDRFSAERPKGSFSTLEIQRTEQGDSAMYLCSSSLRGGGGTDTQYFGPGTRLTVL.

The chain is built from TRBV7-9 and TRBJ1-2; a weak D match, TRBD1 (5 bases). The V gene lost 0 bases and the J gene lost 1 base, with 9 bases spanning the gap. Germline V gene data show CDR1 as SEHNR and CDR2 as FQNEAQ (reference sequence). This CDR3 spans 15 amino acids. The CDR3 protein is CASSLATGVNYGYTF. CDR3 DNA: TGTGCCAGCAGCTTAGCAACGGGGGTTAACTATGGCTACACCTTC.

This clone has a handful of counts. V usage is TRBV5-6 and J usage is TRBJ1-3; D not certain. V lost 3 bases and J 0 bases, leaving 7 bases between the germline ends. CDR1 is SGHDT, CDR2 YYEEEE, per germline. The length of the CDR3 is 14 residues. The DNA of the CDR3 is TGTGCCAGCAGCTCACGAGCCTCTGGAAACACCATATATTTT. This sequence encodes CASSSRASGNTIYF.

There are a few counts of this clone. This chain joins TRBV7-9 and TRBJ1-6; D ambiguous. Trimming left V 11 bases short and J 10 bases short, with 18 bases between. Germline V gene sequence: CDR1 SEHNR, CDR2 FQNEAQ (reference sequence). The CDR3 extends over 13 amino acids. CDR3 nucleotides: TGTGCCGGTACGGGAGGGTTAGAATCACCCCTCCACTTT. This gives the protein CAGTGGLESPLHF.

To note about this clone: At one end the junction does not follow the germline gene, possibly because of a read error. The chain couples TRBV29-1 to TRBJ1-2; a weak D match, TRBD1 (6 bases). The CDR3 sequence is 12 residues long. The germline CDR1 and CDR2 sequences are SQVTM and ANQGSEA. The CDR3 reads CSVVGGNCGYTF. In DNA form, the CDR3 reads TGCAGCGTTGTAGGGGGAAACTGTGGCTACACCTTC. Full variable domain (remainder filled in from reference TRBV29-1 and TRBJ1-2): SAVISQKPSRDICQRGTSLTIQCQVDSQVTMMFWYRQQPGQSLTLIATANQGSEATYESGFVIDKFPISRPNLTFSTLTVSNMSPEDSSIYLCSVVGGNCGYTFGSGTRLTVV.

This rearrangement joins TRBV7-2 to TRBJ2-6; D unclear. Germline loops: CDR1 SGHTA, CDR2 FQGNSA. V was pared by 7 bases and J by 1 base, with 11 bases between. The CDR3 totals 15 residues. The CDR3 DNA is TGTGCCAGCATCCCGTGGGCGTCTGGGGCCAACGTCCTGACTTTC. This codes for CASIPWASGANVLTF.

The rearrangement uses TRBV6-5 and TRBJ1-3; 9 positions agree with TRBD1. CDR1 and CDR2 from the germline V gene are MNHEY and SVGAGI. The V segment lost 9 bases and the J segment 4 bases; nucleotides outside the gene matches: 10. This CDR3 is built from 15 residues. In DNA, the CDR3 is TGTGCCAGTACAACTACAGGGGGCCGGGGAAACACCATATATTTT. Translated: CASTTTGGRGNTIYF.

The V call is TRBV18, the J call TRBJ1-2; 9 nucleotides match TRBD1. The CDR3 is made up of 14 amino acids. With V trimmed by 7 bases and J by 4 bases, 7 bases remained unmatched. Per the germline V gene, CDR1 is KGHSH and CDR2 is LQKENI. CDR3 bases: TGTGCCAGCTACCGGGACAGGGTTTCCTATGGCTACACCTTC. Its protein product is CASYRDRVSYGYTF. The full variable domain, rest sourced from reference TRBV18 and TRBJ1-2, is NAGVMQNPRHLVRRRGQEARLRCSPMKGHSHVYWYRQLPEEGLKFMVYLQKENIIDESGMPKERFSAEFPKEGPSILRIQQVVRGDSAAYFCASYRDRVSYGYTFGSGTRLTVV.

This chain joins TRBV28 and TRBJ2-3; 13 bases map to TRBD2. Germline assignment: CDR1 MDHEN and CDR2 SYDVKM. The trim removed 4 bases at V and 9 bases at J, leaving 7 bases unmatched. CDR3 length equals 15 residues. The CDR3 nucleotides are TGTGCCAGCAGTTCGACTAGCGGGGGGCAACAGACGCAGTATTTT. It is translated as CASSSTSGGQQTQYF. The variable domain in full, completed from reference TRBV28 and TRBJ2-3, reads DVKVTQSSRYLVKRTGEKVFLECVQDMDHENMFWYRQDPGLGLRLIYFSYDVKMKEKGDIPEGYSVSREKKERFSLILESASTNQTSMYLCASSSTSGGQQTQYFGPGTRLTVL.

The chain employs TRBV27 and TRBJ1-1; D is perhaps TRBD1 (5 bases). The length of the CDR3 is 13 residues. Looked up from germline, CDR1 is MNHEY and CDR2 is SMNVEV (reference sequence). The V gene lost 8 bases and the J gene lost 0 bases, with 10 bases spanning the gap. CDR3 DNA sequence: TGTGCCAGCGAAGACAGATTGAACACTGAAGCTTTCTTT. Protein sequence: CASEDRLNTEAFF.

V gene TRBV10-3 combines with J gene TRBJ1-3; 7 bases map to TRBD1. V shed 8 bases and J 3 bases; nucleotides not matched to a gene: 4. CDR1 and CDR2 from the germline V gene are ENHRY and SYGVKD. There are 13 residues in the CDR3. CDR3 amino acids: CAIGGQIGNTIYF. The DNA for the CDR3 is TGTGCCATCGGGGGACAGATTGGAAACACCATATATTTT.

The CDR3 DNA follows: TGTGCCAGCAGCTGGGGTCTCGGGGTTGAGCAGTTCTTC. As protein: CASSWGLGVEQFF. This chain links TRBV7-8 with TRBJ2-1; weak D call: TRBD2 (5 bases). CDR1 and CDR2 from the germline V gene are SGHVS and FQNEAQ. The length of the CDR3 is 13 residues. Trimming removed 4 bases from V and 9 bases from J, with 13 bases in between.